This passage covers 9 T cell receptor beta chains from one sample sequenced in a study of identical twins. TCRdb passed the 5' RACE reads through MiXCR, listing each CDR3 protein once. The sample lists 300,000 to 400,000 distinct CDR3 sequences, 9% to 15% occurring once. This sample was shared with a second study, whose subject was yellow fever vaccine responses in identical twins.

Input material: CD8+ T cells sorted from blood. These receptors all stem from a woman under 30 in good health.

The chain joins TRBV10-3 to TRBJ2-1; the D call may be TRBD1 or TRBD2 (5 bases each). The ends were cut back, 1 base at V and 0 bases at J, with 10 bases in the middle. CDR1 ENHRY and CDR2 SYGVKD come from the germline V gene. CDR3 length: 16 residues. CDR3 in DNA: TGTGCCATCAGTGAGTACCGGGACGGCTCCTACAATGAGCAGTTCTTC. Encoded protein: CAISEYRDGSYNEQFF.

This clonotype appeared a few times. CDR3 amino acids: CSAKDLSYNEQFF. As DNA, the CDR3 is TGCAGTGCTAAGGACCTATCCTACAATGAGCAGTTCTTC. The V call is TRBV20-1, the J call TRBJ2-1, with D unresolved. The V and J ends lost 4 bases and 1 base respectively, with 8 bases between them. The CDR3 has 13 amino acids. Per germline, CDR1 DFQATT and CDR2 SNEGSKA (reference sequence).

V usage is TRBV6-2 or TRBV6-3 and J usage is TRBJ2-7, with 8 bases aligning to TRBD2. J lost 3 bases, V lost 0 bases, and 1 base had no gene match. The CDR3 sequence is 14 residues long. The germline gives CDR1 MNHEY, CDR2 SVGEGT. The CDR3 coding sequence is TGTGCCAGCAGTTACTCACGGGAGGGCTACGAGCAGTACGTC. Translated, it gives CASSYSREGYEQYV.

This clonotype has a handful of counts. The rearrangement uses TRBV6-1 and TRBJ2-3, with a weak D call TRBD2 (5 bases). Germline V gives CDR1 MNHNS, CDR2 SASEGT. The CDR3 is 18 residues long. The ends were cut back, 4 bases at V and 3 bases at J, with 23 bases in the middle. The DNA of the CDR3 is TGTGCCAGCAGTGTACGACGGGGATCAACACGCCCTACAGATACGCAGTATTTT. This gives the protein CASSVRRGSTRPTDTQYF.

This clonotype was observed many times. This chain joins TRBV6-1 and TRBJ2-3, with 7 bases that match TRBD1. This CDR3 spans 15 amino acids. Trimming took 5 bases from V and 2 from J; bases not matched to a gene: 7. Germline lookup yields CDR1 MNHNS and CDR2 SASEGT. The chain's CDR3 is CASSSDRVATDTQYF. The CDR3 bases are TGTGCCAGCAGTAGCGACAGGGTAGCCACAGATACGCAGTATTTT.

This clonotype was counted a few times. The chain recombines TRBV9 with TRBJ2-7; no clear D. Germline V gene sequence: CDR1 SGDLS, CDR2 YYNGEE. Trimming took off 4 bases at V and 3 bases at J, with 17 bases between the two ends. The CDR3 extends over 15 amino acids. CDR3 sequence (DNA): TGTGCCAGCAGCCTCGGTTCGGATCCGGACTACGAGCAGTACTTC. Translation: CASSLGSDPDYEQYF. The complete variable domain, with remaining parts taken from reference TRBV9 and TRBJ2-7, reads DSGVTQTPKHLITATGQRVTLRCSPRSGDLSVYWYQQSLDQGLQFLIQYYNGEERAKGNILERFSAQQFPDLHSELNLSSLELGDSALYFCASSLGSDPDYEQYFGPGTRLTVT.

V gene TRBV7-9 combines with J gene TRBJ1-1; D call uncertain. Germline CDR1 is SEHNR and CDR2 is FQNEAQ (reference sequence). Trimming left V 1 base short and J 7 bases short, with 10 bases between. The CDR3 totals 13 residues. CDR3 amino acids: CASSLVPTVEAFF. In DNA, the CDR3 is TGTGCCAGCAGCTTAGTTCCGACGGTTGAAGCTTTCTTT.

This rearrangement joins TRBV2 to TRBJ1-1, with D possibly TRBD1 on 6 matching bases. The CDR3 is made up of 12 amino acids. The germline V and J ends were trimmed by 8 bases and 1 base, with 8 bases remaining between them. Germline V lookup: CDR1 SNHLY, CDR2 FYNNEI. The CDR3 loop is CASDRSNTEAFF. The CDR3 DNA reads TGTGCCAGCGACAGGTCGAACACTGAAGCTTTCTTT.

J is TRBJ2-3 and V is TRBV3-1; 11 bases agree with TRBD2. Germline loops: CDR1 LGHDT, CDR2 YNNKEL (reference sequence). CDR3 length: 15 residues. J was trimmed by 3 bases and V by 6 bases; bases with no gene match: 5. CDR3 DNA: TGTGCCAGCAGTCACAGACTAGCGGGGACAGATACGCAGTATTTT. This gives the protein CASSHRLAGTDTQYF.